This is a list of T cell receptor beta chains from one sample in a study of OX40 agonist ivuxolimab in advanced cancers. Profiled with immunoSEQ multiplex PCR; TCRdb holds only in-frame clones, not every one. Here the sample spans roughly 15,000 clones, 92% being singletons. The input for sequencing was CD4+ or CD8+ T cells sorted from blood, taken in a trial of the OX40 agonist ivuxolimab. These TCRs come from an adult with an advanced solid tumor such as melanoma, head and neck, liver or kidney cancer. CDR3s include the opening cysteine and the closing phenylalanine or tryptophan. Each record gives: J gene, D gene, V gene, clone size, CDR3 DNA, CDR3 protein. D genes are given only for firm matches. The size entry is marked missing in some rows and otherwise reads once, few, many or a size class.

TRBJ2-3	TRBD2	TRBV28	NA	TGTGCCAGCATCCTCGGGACTAGCTACACAGATACGCAGTATTTT	CASILGTSYTDTQYF
TRBJ2-7	TRBD2	TRBV6-1	once	TGTGCCAGCAGTGTCCCGAGGACTAGCGGGTCTCCAGAGTTCTACGAGCAGTACTTC	CASSVPRTSGSPEFYEQYF
TRBJ1-1	NA	TRBV28	NA	TGTGCCAGCAAAAAAGGTCTGAACACTGAAGCTTTCTTT	CASKKGLNTEAFF
TRBJ2-7	NA	TRBV5-4	NA	TGTGCCAGCAGCTTGAGGACGGATTACGAGCAGTACTTC	CASSLRTDYEQYF
TRBJ1-1	NA	TRBV10-1	NA	NA	CASSEWGQGTFF
TRBJ1-3	TRBD1	TRBV10-3	NA	TGTGCCATCAGTGAGACCCGACAGGGGGCGTTGGGAAACACCATATATTTT	CAISETRQGALGNTIYF
TRBJ2-5	TRBD1	TRBV28	NA	TGTGCCACCTTATGGGACAGGGGGGCAGAGACCCAGTACTTC	CATLWDRGAETQYF
TRBJ1-2	TRBD1	TRBV28	NA	TGTGCCAGCAGTTTAGGGACAGGGCTAAGCGGCTACACCTTC	CASSLGTGLSGYTF
TRBJ1-2	NA	TRBV25-1	NA	TGTGCCAGCAGTGAAGGCCCACCTGGGGAGTATGGCTACACCTTC	CASSEGPPGEYGYTF
TRBJ1-2	NA	TRBV4-1	NA	TGCGCCAGCAGCCAAGACCCGGCCTCTTTGGAGTATTACACCTTC	CASSQDPASLEYYTF
TRBJ2-4	NA	TRBV9	NA	TGTGCCAGCAGCGTAGTTGGGGGCGACAAAAACATTCAGTACTTC	CASSVVGGDKNIQYF
TRBJ2-3	TRBD2	TRBV7-9	NA	TGTGCCAGCAGGGTCACTAGCGGCCATAGAGGGACCAACACAGATACGCAGTATTTT	CASRVTSGHRGTNTDTQYF
TRBJ1-6	NA	TRBV19	NA	TGTGCCAGTAGATGGGGCCCGGGACAAAATTCACCCCTCCACTTT	CASRWGPGQNSPLHF
TRBJ2-6	NA	TRBV5-4	once	TGTGCCAGCAGCTTGGCGGGTGGTGGGGCCAACGTCCTGACTTTC	CASSLAGGGANVLTF
TRBJ2-7	NA	TRBV11-2	NA	TGTGCCAGCCTGGGCTTATACGAGCAGTACTTC	CASLGLYEQYF
TRBJ2-3	TRBD1	TRBV10-3	NA	TGTGCCATCAGTGAGTCAGGGACAGGGGACTTATTCGCAGATACGCAGTATTTT	CAISESGTGDLFADTQYF
TRBJ2-1	TRBD2	TRBV4-3	NA	TGCGCCAGCAGCCAAGATGCGGGGGGGTGGAATGAGCAGTTCTTC	CASSQDAGGWNEQFF